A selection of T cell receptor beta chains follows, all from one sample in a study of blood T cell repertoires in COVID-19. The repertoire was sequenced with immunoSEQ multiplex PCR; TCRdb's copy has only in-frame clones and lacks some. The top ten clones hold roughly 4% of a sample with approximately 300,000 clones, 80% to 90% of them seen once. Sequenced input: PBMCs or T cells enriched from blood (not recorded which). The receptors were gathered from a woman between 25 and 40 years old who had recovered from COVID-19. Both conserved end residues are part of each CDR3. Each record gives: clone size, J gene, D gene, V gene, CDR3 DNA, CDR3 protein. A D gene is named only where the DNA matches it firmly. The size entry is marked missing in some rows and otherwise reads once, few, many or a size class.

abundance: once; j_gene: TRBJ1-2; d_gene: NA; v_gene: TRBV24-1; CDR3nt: TGTGCCACCAGTGACCACTCGATGAGGTACCCAGGCTACACCTTC; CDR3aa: CATSDHSMRYPGYTF
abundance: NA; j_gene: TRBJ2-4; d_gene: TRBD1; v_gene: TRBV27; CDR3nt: TGTGCCAGCAGTTCCGGGACAGGGGTCAACATTCAGTACTTC; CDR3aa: CASSSGTGVNIQYF
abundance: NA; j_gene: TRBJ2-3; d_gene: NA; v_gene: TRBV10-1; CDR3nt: TGCGCCAGCAGTGGGAGTCTGAGTGGATACACAGATACGCAGTATTTT; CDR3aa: CASSGSLSGYTDTQYF
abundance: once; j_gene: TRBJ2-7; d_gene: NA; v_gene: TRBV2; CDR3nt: TGTGCCAGCAGACCGGACTTCGCAAGGACCTACGAGCAGTACTTC; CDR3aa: CASRPDFARTYEQYF
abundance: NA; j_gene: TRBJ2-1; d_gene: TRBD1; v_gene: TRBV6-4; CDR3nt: TGTGCCAGCAGCGCCAGACAGGGAAGTTACAATGAGCAGTTCTTC; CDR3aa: CASSARQGSYNEQFF
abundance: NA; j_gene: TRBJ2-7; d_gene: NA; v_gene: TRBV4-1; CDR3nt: TGCGCCAGCAGCCAAGTAGGGCGGGTCGAGCAGTACTTC; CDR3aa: CASSQVGRVEQYF
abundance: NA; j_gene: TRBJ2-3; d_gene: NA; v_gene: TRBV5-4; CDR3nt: TGTGCCAGCAGCCTTGCGGGGCGCACAGATACGCAGTATTTT; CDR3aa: CASSLAGRTDTQYF
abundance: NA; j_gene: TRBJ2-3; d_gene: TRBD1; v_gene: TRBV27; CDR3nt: TGTGCCAGCAGGTTCCCGAGGGACAGGGCAACAGATACGCAGTATTTT; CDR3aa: CASRFPRDRATDTQYF
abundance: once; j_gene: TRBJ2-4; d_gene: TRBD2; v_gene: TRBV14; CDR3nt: TGTGCCAGCAGCCAGGAACTAGCGGGGGGGCCGAAAAACATTCAGTACTTC; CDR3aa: CASSQELAGGPKNIQYF
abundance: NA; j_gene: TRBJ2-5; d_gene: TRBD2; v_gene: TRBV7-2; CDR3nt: TGTGCCAGCAGCTTATTGGATCTTGGACTAGCAGCGGGGACCCAGTACTTC; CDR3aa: CASSLLDLGLAAGTQYF
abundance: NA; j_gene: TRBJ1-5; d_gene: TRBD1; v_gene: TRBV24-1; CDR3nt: TGTGCCACCAACAACCCGGACAGGGTGATGTATGGGAAGGGCAATCAGCCCCAGCATTTT; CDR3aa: CATNNPDRVMYGKGNQPQHF
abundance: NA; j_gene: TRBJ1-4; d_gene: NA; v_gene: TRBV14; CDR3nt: TGTGCCAGCACCCAAAGCGCGGAAAAACTGTTTTTT; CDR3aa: CASTQSAEKLFF
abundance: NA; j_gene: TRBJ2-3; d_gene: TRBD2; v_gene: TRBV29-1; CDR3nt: TGCAGCGTTGATATAGCGGGTAGCACAGATACGCAGTATTTT; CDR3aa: CSVDIAGSTDTQYF
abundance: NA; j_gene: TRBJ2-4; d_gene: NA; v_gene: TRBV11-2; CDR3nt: TGTGCCAGCAGCTTAGGATACTCCAAAAACATTCAGTACTTC; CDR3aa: CASSLGYSKNIQYF
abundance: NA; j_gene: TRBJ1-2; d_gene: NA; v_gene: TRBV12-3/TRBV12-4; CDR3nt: TGTGCCAGCAGTTCGACAGGAAACTATGGCTACACCTTC; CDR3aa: CASSSTGNYGYTF
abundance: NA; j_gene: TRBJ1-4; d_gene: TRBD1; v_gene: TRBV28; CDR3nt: TGTGCCAGCAGTTCCCAGGGGGCGGCTAATGAAAAACTGTTTTTT; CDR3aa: CASSSQGAANEKLFF
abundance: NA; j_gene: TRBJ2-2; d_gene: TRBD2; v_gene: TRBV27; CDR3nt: TGTGCCAGCAGCCCAGGCGGGGGGCGCGACACCGGGGAGCTGTTTTTT; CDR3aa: CASSPGGGRDTGELFF
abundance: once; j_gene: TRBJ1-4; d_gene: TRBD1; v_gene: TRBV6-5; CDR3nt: TGTGCCAGCAGTTACTCGACAGGGAGTGAAAAACTGTTTTTT; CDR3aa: CASSYSTGSEKLFF
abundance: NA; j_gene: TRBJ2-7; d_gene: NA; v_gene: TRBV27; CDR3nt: TGTGCCAGCAGTTATCAGTCATCCTACGAGCAGTACTTC; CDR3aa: CASSYQSSYEQYF
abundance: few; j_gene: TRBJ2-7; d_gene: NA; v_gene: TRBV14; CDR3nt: TGTGCCAGCAGCCCGGCGGCAGGGTTGAGCGCTGGCAGCTCCTACGAGCAGTACTTC; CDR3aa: CASSPAAGLSAGSSYEQYF
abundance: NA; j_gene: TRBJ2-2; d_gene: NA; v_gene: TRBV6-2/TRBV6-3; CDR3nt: TGTGCCAGCAGCGTAAACTCCCCAAACACCGGGGAGCTGTTTTTT; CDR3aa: CASSVNSPNTGELFF
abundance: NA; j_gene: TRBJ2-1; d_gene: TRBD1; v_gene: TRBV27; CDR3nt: TGTGCCAGCAGTTACGACCCCCCCGGGACAGCCAGCAATGAGCAGTTCTTC; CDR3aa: CASSYDPPGTASNEQFF
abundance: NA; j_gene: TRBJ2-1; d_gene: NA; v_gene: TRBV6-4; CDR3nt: TGTGCCAGCAGTGTGGAACAGTCCTACGCCGCTGAGCAGTTCTTC; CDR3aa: CASSVEQSYAAEQFF
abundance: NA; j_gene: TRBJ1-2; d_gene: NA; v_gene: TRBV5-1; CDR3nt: TGCGCCAGCAGCTTGAGACCCCGCCCCCTGACTGCCGTGCAGGGCTACACCTTC; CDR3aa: CASSLRPRPLTAVQGYTF
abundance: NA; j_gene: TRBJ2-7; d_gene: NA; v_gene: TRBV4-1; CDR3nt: TGCGCCAGCAGCCTTGGCGGGTTAGGTTTTTACGAGCAGTACTTC; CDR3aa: CASSLGGLGFYEQYF
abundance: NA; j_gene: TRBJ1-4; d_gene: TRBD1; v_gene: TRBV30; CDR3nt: TGTGCCTGGAGGAATACCGGGACAGGGGTCTCTAATGAAAAACTGTTTTTT; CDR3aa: CAWRNTGTGVSNEKLFF
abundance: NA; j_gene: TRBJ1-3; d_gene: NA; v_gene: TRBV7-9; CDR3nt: TGTGCCAGCAGCTTAGGGGGAGGGGGATCCTCTGGAAACACCATATATTTT; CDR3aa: CASSLGGGGSSGNTIYF
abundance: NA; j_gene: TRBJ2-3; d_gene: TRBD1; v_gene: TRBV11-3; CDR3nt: TGTGCCAGCAGCCCCGACAGGGGGCGAGATACGCAGTATTTT; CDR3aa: CASSPDRGRDTQYF
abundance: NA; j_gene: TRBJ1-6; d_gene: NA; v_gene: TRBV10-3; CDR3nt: TGTGCCATCAGTGATAGCGGGCCTAGTTATAATTCACCCCTCCACTTT; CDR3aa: CAISDSGPSYNSPLHF
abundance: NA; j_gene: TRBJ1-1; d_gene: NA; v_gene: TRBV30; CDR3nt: TGTGCCTGGGAAAGGGGTTACCGTGAAGCTTTCTTT; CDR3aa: CAWERGYREAFF
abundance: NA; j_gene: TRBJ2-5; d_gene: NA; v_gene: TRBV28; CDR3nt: TGTGCCAGCAGTTACCTTATTGAGGATATTTCTACCCAGTACTTC; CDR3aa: CASSYLIEDISTQYF
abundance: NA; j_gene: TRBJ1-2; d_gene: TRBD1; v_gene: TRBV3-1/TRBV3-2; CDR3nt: TGTGCCAGCAGCCCACGGACAGGGGGCTATGGCTACACCTTC; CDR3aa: CASSPRTGGYGYTF
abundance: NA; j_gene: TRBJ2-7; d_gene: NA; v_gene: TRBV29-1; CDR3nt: TGCAGCGTTGAGAGTGAGGGGGTAAGCTCCTACGAGCAGTACTTC; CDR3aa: CSVESEGVSSYEQYF
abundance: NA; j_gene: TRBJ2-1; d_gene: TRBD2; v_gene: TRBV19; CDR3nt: TGTGCCAGTAGTTTAACCGGGACTAGCCCGAGTGAGCAGTTCTTC; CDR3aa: CASSLTGTSPSEQFF
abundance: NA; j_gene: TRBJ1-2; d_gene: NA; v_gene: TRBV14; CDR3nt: TGTGCCAGCAGCCACCAAACACAGGGAGTTTATGGCTACACCTTC; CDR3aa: CASSHQTQGVYGYTF
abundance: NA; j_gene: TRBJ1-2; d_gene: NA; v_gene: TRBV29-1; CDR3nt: TGCAGCGCAGGGGCGACAAACTATGGCTACACCTTC; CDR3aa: CSAGATNYGYTF
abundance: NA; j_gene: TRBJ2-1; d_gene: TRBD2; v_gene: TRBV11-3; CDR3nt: TGTGCCAGCAGCACTACTAGCGGGCCTTACAATGAGCAGTTCTTC; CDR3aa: CASSTTSGPYNEQFF
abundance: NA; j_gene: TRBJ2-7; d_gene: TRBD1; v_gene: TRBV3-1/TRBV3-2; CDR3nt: TGTGCCAGCAGCCAGAGACAGGGATCCTACGAGCAGTACTTC; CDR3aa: CASSQRQGSYEQYF
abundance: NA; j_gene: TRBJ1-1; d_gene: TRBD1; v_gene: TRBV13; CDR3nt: TGTGCCAGCAGCTTACCGACAGGGGTGAACACTGAAGCTTTCTTT; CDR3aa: CASSLPTGVNTEAFF
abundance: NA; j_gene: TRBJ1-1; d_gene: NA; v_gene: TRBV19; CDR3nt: TGTGCCAGTAGCCGGGACTCTATGGGCACTGAAGCTTTCTTT; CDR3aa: CASSRDSMGTEAFF
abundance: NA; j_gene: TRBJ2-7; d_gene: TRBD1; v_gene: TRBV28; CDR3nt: TGTGCCAGCAGTTTAGGGGGACAGGGGGCTGTCGAGCAGTACTTC; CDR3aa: CASSLGGQGAVEQYF
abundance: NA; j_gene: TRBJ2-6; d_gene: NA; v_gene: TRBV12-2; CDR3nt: TGTGCAAAGACGACAGGGGGGGCCTCTGGGGCCAACGTCCTGACTTTC; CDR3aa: CAKTTGGASGANVLTF
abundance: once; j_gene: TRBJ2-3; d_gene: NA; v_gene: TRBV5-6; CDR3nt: TGTGCCAGCAGCTTCCGACTAGGGGGCACAGATACGCAGTATTTT; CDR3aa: CASSFRLGGTDTQYF
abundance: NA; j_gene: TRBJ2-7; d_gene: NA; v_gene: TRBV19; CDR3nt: TGTGCCAGTAGCGCGGGACCCTTGACCGGCGAGCAGTACTTC; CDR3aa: CASSAGPLTGEQYF
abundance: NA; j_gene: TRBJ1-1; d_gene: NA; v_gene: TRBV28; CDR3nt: TGTGCCAGCAGTTTAAGGACAGCGAACACTGAAGCTTTCTTT; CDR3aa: CASSLRTANTEAFF
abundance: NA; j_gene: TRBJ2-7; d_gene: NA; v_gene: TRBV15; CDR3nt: TGTGCCACCACGGCGGGGAGACGGACGGAGGACTACGAGCAGTACTTC; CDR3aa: CATTAGRRTEDYEQYF
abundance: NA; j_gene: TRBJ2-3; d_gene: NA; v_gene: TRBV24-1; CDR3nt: TGTGCCACCAGTAACAGTTACGGTACGCAGTATTTT; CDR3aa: CATSNSYGTQYF
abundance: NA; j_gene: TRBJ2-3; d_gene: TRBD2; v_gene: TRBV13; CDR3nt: TGTGCCAGCAGCTCCTCGGAACTGATCGCAGCGGGAGGGTACACAGATACGCAGTATTTT; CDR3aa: CASSSSELIAAGGYTDTQYF
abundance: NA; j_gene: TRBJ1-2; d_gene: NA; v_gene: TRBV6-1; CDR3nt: TGTGCCAGCAGTGACACAGGGTCTTATGGCTACACCTTC; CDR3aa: CASSDTGSYGYTF
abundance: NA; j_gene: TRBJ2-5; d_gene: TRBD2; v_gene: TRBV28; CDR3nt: TGTGCCAGCAGTCAAAGTGAAGGGACTAGCCTTGGGGGGACCCAGTACTTC; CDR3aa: CASSQSEGTSLGGTQYF
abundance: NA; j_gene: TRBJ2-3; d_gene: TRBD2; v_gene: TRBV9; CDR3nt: TGTGCCAGCAGCGTCCTCGGGGGGAGCGGGGTCACAGATACGCAGTATTTT; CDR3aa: CASSVLGGSGVTDTQYF
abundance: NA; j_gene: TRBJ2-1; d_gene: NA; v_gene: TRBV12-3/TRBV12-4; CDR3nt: TGTGCCAGCAGTTTGAATAACAACCACGAGCAGTTCTTC; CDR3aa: CASSLNNNHEQFF
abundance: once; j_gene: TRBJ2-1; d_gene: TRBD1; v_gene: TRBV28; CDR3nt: TGTGCCAGCAGTTTTTTGACAGGGGGCCCCAATGAGCAGTTCTTC; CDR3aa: CASSFLTGGPNEQFF
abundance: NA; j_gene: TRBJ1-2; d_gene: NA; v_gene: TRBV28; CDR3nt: TGTGCCAGCAGTACAGGGAACAGAATCTATGGCTACACCTTC; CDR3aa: CASSTGNRIYGYTF
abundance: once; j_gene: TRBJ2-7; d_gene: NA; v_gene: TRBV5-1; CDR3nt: TGCGCCAGCAGTTTGACTTGGGACTCCACCTACGAGCAGTACTTC; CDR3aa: CASSLTWDSTYEQYF
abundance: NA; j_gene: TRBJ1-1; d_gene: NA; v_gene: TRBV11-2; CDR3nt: TGTGCCAGCAGATTAGACGGACAGCTCCCGAACACTGAAGCTTTCTTT; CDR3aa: CASRLDGQLPNTEAFF
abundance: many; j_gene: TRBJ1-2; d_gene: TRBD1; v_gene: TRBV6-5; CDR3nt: TGTGCCAGCAGTACGCGGACAGGGATTATCTCCGGCTACACCTTC; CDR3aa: CASSTRTGIISGYTF
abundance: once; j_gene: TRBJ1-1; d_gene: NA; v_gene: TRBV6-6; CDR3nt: TGTGCCAGCACTTTAGGGGATCTTAACACTGAAGCTTTCTTT; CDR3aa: CASTLGDLNTEAFF
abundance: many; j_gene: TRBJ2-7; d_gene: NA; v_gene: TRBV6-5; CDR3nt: TGTGCCAGCAGTTACTCCAGGGGGGATTCCTACGAGCAGTACTTC; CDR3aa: CASSYSRGDSYEQYF
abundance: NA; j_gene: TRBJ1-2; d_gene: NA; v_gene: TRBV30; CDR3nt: TGTGCCTGCGGACACGGCCGGGGCTATGGCTACACCTTC; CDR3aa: CACGHGRGYGYTF